This T cell receptor (beta chain) derives from a study of cytomegalovirus exposure and HLA in healthy donors. Study-wide findings and caveats: No immune exposure information besides CMV serostatus was available. A later analysis found TCR association rates differed by HLA locus, highest for DRB1 and lowest for HLA-C. Within an earlier analysis, most TCR beta V segments proved productive either about 90% or about 30% of the time. A later analysis showed HLA-associated TCR beta chains outstripping equally common others in clonal expansion.

V was pared by 3 bases and J by 3 bases, with 7 bases between. Germline CDR1 reads MNHEY; CDR2 reads SMNVEV (reference sequence). The CDR3 has 13 residues. The study ran its PCR with 60 Vbeta and 13 Jbeta primers. Clones were sequenced by immunoSEQ multiplex PCR, and TCRdb holds only the in-frame ones, with some missing. The top ten hold 1.4% of the sample, which has some 62,000 clones, around 87% seen once. Note on this clone: Its cognate antigen is unknown.

The TCR sequence derives from a man between 18 and 35 years old in good health and CMV-seronegative. The chain links TRBV27 to TRBJ2-3; D is uncertain. The sequenced material came from PBMCs. CDR3 residues: CASSFLQTDTQYF. CDR3 bases: TGTGCCAGCAGTTTTTTGCAGACAGATACGCAGTATTTT.